In this sample, the clone carrying this T cell receptor beta chain turned up a few times. The antigen remains unidentified. Of the isolated RNA, all was reverse transcribed, and so the sequenced material was expressed TCRB transcripts. Sequencing used immunoSEQ multiplex PCR; TCRdb keeps in-frame clones, though not all of them. Of 200,000 to 300,000 clones in the sample, roughly 20% were seen once. This specimen comes from a study of beta chain features in type 1 diabetes. General study results and limits: People with Type 1 diabetes carried modestly yet significantly shorter TCRB CDR3s in all four CD4+ subsets.

The CDR3 extends over 12 amino acids. V gave up 5 bases and J gave up 5 bases, with 10 bases separating them. Germline V gene data show CDR1 as SGHRS and CDR2 as YFSETQ. V is TRBV5-1 and J is TRBJ1-1; D unresolved. The specimen sequenced was naive CD4+ T cells from blood. The clonotype originates from a woman aged 40 to 50 with type 1 diabetes. The CDR3 reads CASSTGWTEAFF. CDR3 DNA sequence: TGCGCCAGCAGTACCGGGTGGACTGAAGCTTTCTTT.